This passage covers 11 T cell receptor beta chains from one sample sequenced in a study of blood T cell repertoires in COVID-19. Profiled with immunoSEQ multiplex PCR; TCRdb holds only in-frame clones, not every one. The sample yields 110,000 or so clones, about three quarters seen once. Sequencing was carried out using peripheral blood. The receptors originated from a human donor in a cohort sampled during active or convalescent COVID-19.

J is TRBJ2-7 and V is TRBV13; tentatively, D is TRBD2 (6 bases). This CDR3 has 15 amino acids. Trimming removed 0 bases from V and 3 bases from J, with 12 bases in between. Per germline, CDR1 PRHDT and CDR2 FYEKMQ (reference sequence). CDR3 in DNA: TGTGCCAGCAGCTTAGGACTAGCACCATTCTACGAGCAGTACTTC. It specifies CASSLGLAPFYEQYF.

The gene calls are TRBV2 and TRBJ2-7; D is perhaps TRBD1 (5 bases). This CDR3 has 13 residues. The V end lost 6 bases, the J end lost 7 bases, and 16 bases lay between the germline ends. Germline CDR1 reads SNHLY; CDR2 reads FYNNEI. The CDR3 reads CASSHGAGKEQYF. The DNA of the CDR3 is TGTGCCAGCAGCCATGGGGCAGGGAAAGAGCAGTACTTC.

This chain uses TRBV28 with TRBJ2-5, with 10 bases aligning to TRBD2. Germline CDR1 reads MDHEN; CDR2 reads SYDVKM. CDR3 size: 15 residues. V gave up 4 bases and J gave up 5 bases; unmatched junction bases: 7. The CDR3 DNA reads TGTGCCAGCAGTTCGAGGACTAGCGGTAGGGAGACCCAGTACTTC. This sequence encodes CASSSRTSGRETQYF.

This clone has only one observation. The V and J genes are TRBV6-5 and TRBJ1-1; tentatively, D is TRBD1 (5 bases). Germline V gene sequence: CDR1 MNHEY, CDR2 SVGAGI. Trimming cost V 2 bases and J 5 bases, with 9 bases left between them. The CDR3 runs 13 residues. The DNA for the CDR3 is TGTGCCAGCAGTTACGATGGGGCAACTGAAGCTTTCTTT. This translates into CASSYDGATEAFF.

The rearrangement links TRBV7-2 to TRBJ2-1; TRBD2 matches 12 bases. CDR1 and CDR2 from the germline V gene are SGHTA and FQGNSA. The CDR3 runs 15 residues. Trimming removed 5 bases from V and 6 bases from J; junction bases left unmatched: 5. CDR3 residues: CASSAALAGGNEQFF. CDR3 coding DNA: TGTGCCAGCAGCGCCGCACTAGCGGGAGGCAATGAGCAGTTCTTC.

V gene TRBV7-2 combines with J gene TRBJ1-5; a weak D match, TRBD1 (5 bases). Trimming took off 2 bases at V and 2 bases at J, with 10 bases between the two ends. Germline V gene lookup returns CDR1 SGHTA and CDR2 FQGNSA. The CDR3 covers 15 residues. Here the CDR3 reads CASSLWGVRNQPQHF. CDR3 in DNA: TGTGCCAGCAGCTTATGGGGGGTGCGCAATCAGCCCCAGCATTTT.

This clone was picked up a small number of times. The chain joins TRBV5-1 to TRBJ1-2, with 8 bases matching TRBD1. The CDR3 loop spans 16 amino acids. With V trimmed by 4 bases and J by 5 bases, 13 bases remained unmatched. Germline V gives CDR1 SGHRS, CDR2 YFSETQ. DNA for the CDR3: TGCGCCAGCAGCCCCAACCCCACCGGGACAGGATATGGCTACACCTTC. Its translation is CASSPNPTGTGYGYTF.

V is TRBV4-1 and J is TRBJ1-4; the match to TRBD1 covers 8 bases. This CDR3 spans 15 amino acids. J lost 5 bases, V lost 4 bases, and 6 bases had no gene match. Germline V CDR1 and CDR2: MGHRA, YSYEKL. CDR3 sequence (DNA): TGCGCCAGCAGCCGAGCCGGACAGGGAAATGAAAAACTGTTTTTT. This gives the protein CASSRAGQGNEKLFF.

The chain has TRBV7-8 and TRBJ1-4; D is unresolved. Between the trimmed V and J ends, which lost 1 base and 5 bases, there was a span of 11 bases. Germline V gene sequence: CDR1 SGHVS, CDR2 FQNEAQ. The CDR3 runs 15 residues. CDR3 coding DNA: TGTGCCAGCAGCTTAGAAGTTGCCGCGAATGAAAAACTGTTTTTT. This codes for CASSLEVAANEKLFF.

This clone showed up just once. The J gene is TRBJ2-1, the V gene TRBV24-1; 8 bases agree with TRBD1. Germline values: CDR1 KGHDR, CDR2 SFDVKD. V was pared by 3 bases and J by 5 bases, with 8 bases of the junction left unmatched. The length of the CDR3 is 16 residues. The CDR3 loop is CATSDRQGAPHNEQFF. In DNA, the CDR3 is TGTGCCACCAGTGATCGTCAGGGGGCTCCCCACAATGAGCAGTTCTTC.

This clone was counted at least ten times. This chain joins TRBV25-1 and TRBJ1-2, with TRBD1 as a possible D gene (5 bases). V was cut by 5 bases and J by 4 bases, with 14 bases left in between. This CDR3 comprises 14 residues. Germline lookup yields CDR1 MGHDK and CDR2 SYGVNS. DNA of the CDR3: TGTGCCAGCAGTCTACGGGACTTAGGCTATGGCTACACCTTC. Protein: CASSLRDLGYGYTF.